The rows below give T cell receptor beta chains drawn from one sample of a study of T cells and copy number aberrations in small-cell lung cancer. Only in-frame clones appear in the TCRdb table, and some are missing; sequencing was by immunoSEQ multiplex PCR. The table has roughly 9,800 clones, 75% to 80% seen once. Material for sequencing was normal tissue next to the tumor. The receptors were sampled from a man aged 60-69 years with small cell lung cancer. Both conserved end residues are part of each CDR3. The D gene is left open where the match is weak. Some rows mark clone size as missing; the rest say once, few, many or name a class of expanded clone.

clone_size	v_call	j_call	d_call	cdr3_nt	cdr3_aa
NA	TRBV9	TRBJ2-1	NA	TGTGCCAGCAGCGTAGGAGGCCAGGGGATACACAATGAGCAGTTCTTC	CASSVGGQGIHNEQFF
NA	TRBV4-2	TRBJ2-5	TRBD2	TGTGCCAGCAGCCAAGCTAGCGGGGGGGGTGGGGAGACCCAGTACTTC	CASSQASGGGGETQYF
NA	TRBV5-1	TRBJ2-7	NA	TGCGCCAGCAACCCCGGGGGACCCTCCTACGAGCAGTACTTC	CASNPGGPSYEQYF
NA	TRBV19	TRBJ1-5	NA	TGTGCCAGTCAACCGGGACAACGGCACCAGCCCCAGCATTTT	CASQPGQRHQPQHF
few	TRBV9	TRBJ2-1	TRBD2	TGTGCCAGCAGCACTAGCGGGAGCTCCTACAATGAGCAGTTCTTC	CASSTSGSSYNEQFF
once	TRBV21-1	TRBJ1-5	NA	TGTGCCAGCAGCAAAAATAGGATCGGGGACAGGCGGGGGCAGCCCCAGCATTTT	CASSKNRIGDRRGQPQHF
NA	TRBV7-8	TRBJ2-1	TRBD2	TGTGCCAGCAGCGCATATCCGGGACTAGCGAACTTAGAGCAGTTCTTC	CASSAYPGLANLEQFF
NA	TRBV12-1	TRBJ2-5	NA	TGTGCCAGCAGTGACACTAGCTGGATCACCGTCGACGAGACCCAGTACTTC	CASSDTSWITVDETQYF
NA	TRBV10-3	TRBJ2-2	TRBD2	TGTGCCATCACCGGACTAGCGGGCACCGGGGAGCTGTTTTTT	CAITGLAGTGELFF
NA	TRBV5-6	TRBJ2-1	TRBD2	TGTGCCAGCAGCCGCTCTTGGGCTAGCGGGACCTCCTACAATGAGCAGTTCTTC	CASSRSWASGTSYNEQFF